The clone carrying this T cell receptor beta chain came up once. In the study's own analysis: How many nucleated cells were present was estimated from reference gene primer amplification. TCRdb keeps only in-frame clones here, not all; method: immunoSEQ multiplex PCR. The V and J calls and clone size were taken over from that table, and D and trimming were inferred from the DNA. The repertoire consists of about 99,000 clones, with about 92% occurring once and the leading ten covering 15% to 20%. This record belongs to a study of blood T cell repertoires in COVID-19. This receptor was identified in a woman older than 75 in a cohort sampled during active COVID-19. Sequencing was done on a sample of peripheral blood.

This CDR3 is CASSLDRGNAGNTIYF. CDR3 nucleotide sequence: TGCGCCAGCAGCTTGGACAGGGGAAACGCTGGAAACACCATATATTTT. The rearrangement links TRBV5-1 to TRBJ1-3, with 7 positions matching TRBD1. The length of the CDR3 is 16 residues. CDR1 SGHRS and CDR2 YFSETQ come from the germline V gene. V lost 0 bases, J lost 2 bases, and 5 bases stayed unmatched.